Sequencing of this T cell receptor beta chain was carried out in a study of identical twins. Study observations and caveats: Out-of-frame sharing of TCR alpha in monozygotic twins was underestimated by models. Insertions were fewer in abundant cord blood beta clonotypes, whereas memory repertoires showed none of this pattern.

A note on this clonotype: The target antigen is unknown.

MiXCR, applied by TCRdb to the 5' RACE reads, yields one record per CDR3 protein. The sample contains a few hundred thousand distinct CDR3 sequences, roughly 15% of which appear only once. The CDR3 spans 16 residues. With 5 bases clipped from V and 2 bases from J, the junction kept 6 bases outside the gene matches. Germline lookup yields CDR1 LNHDA and CDR2 SQIVND (reference sequence). The data also belong to a second study, concerning yellow fever vaccine responses in identical twins.

The sample consisted of CD4+ T cells sorted from blood. The receptor was isolated from a woman aged 18-29 years in good health. The genes are TRBV19 and TRBJ1-5, with TRBD1 matching over 10 bases. Here the CDR3 DNA reads TGTGCCAGTAGTTTCCTGGGGACAGGGGGCAATCAGCCCCAGCATTTT. This translates into CASSFLGTGGNQPQHF. Based on the CDR3 plus reference TRBV19 and TRBJ1-5, the full variable domain is DGGITQSPKYLFRKEGQNVTLSCEQNLNHDAMYWYRQDPGQGLRLIYYSQIVNDFQKGDIAEGYSVSREKKESFPLTVTSAQKNPTAFYLCASSFLGTGGNQPQHFGDGTRLSIL.